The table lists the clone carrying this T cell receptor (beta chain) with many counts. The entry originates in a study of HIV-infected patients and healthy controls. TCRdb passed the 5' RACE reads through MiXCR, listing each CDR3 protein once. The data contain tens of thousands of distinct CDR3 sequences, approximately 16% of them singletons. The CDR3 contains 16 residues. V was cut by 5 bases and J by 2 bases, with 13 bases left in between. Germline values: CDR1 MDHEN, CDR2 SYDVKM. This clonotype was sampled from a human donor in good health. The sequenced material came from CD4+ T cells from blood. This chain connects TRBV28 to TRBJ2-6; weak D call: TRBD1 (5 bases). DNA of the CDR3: TGTGCCAGCAGTCCAGCAGGGAAAGCTGGGGCCAACGTCCTGACTTTC. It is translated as CASSPAGKAGANVLTF.